This T cell receptor (beta chain) was captured by sequencing in a study of T cells after yellow fever vaccination. The study, taken as a whole, reports: Though weaker, the secondary response peaked faster, on day 5 versus 15.

V was cut by 1 base and J by 0 bases, with 10 bases left in between. Germline loops: CDR1 MNHNS, CDR2 SASEGT. The CDR3 covers 16 residues. MiXCR was run by TCRdb on the 5' RACE reads, yielding one entry per CDR3 protein. The sample lists 100,000 to 150,000 distinct CDR3 sequences, approximately 14% occurring once. Details on this clonotype: The antigen remains undetermined.

The sample was CD8+ T cells sorted from PBMCs, taken 5 days after the yellow fever booster vaccination. The V call is TRBV6-1, the J call TRBJ2-1, with D perhaps assigned TRBD1 or TRBD2 (6 bases each). The TCR originated in a man between 18 and 35 years old who received the YFV17D yellow fever vaccine. The CDR3 DNA reads as TGTGCCAGCAGTGAAGACGGAGGGGGCTCCTACAATGAGCAGTTCTTC. This gives the protein CASSEDGGGSYNEQFF.